These T cell receptor beta chains were read from a single sample in a study of post-analysis software for immune sequencing data. Using its own MiXCR run on the PCR reads, TCRdb lists one record per CDR3 protein. This repertoire shows 350,000 to 450,000 distinct CDR3 sequences, roughly 36% found once; its top ten account for roughly an eighth. The specimen sequenced was blood. Receptor source: a girl between 10 and 17 years old with multiple sclerosis. The CDR3 runs from the conserved cysteine through the conserved F or W. The D gene is left open where the match is weak. Clone size is shown for a subset of rows, as once, few, many or a class of expanded clone.

cdr3_aa cdr3_nt d_call clone_size cdr3_length j_call v_call
CASSLDGQGNQPQHF TGCGCCAGCAGCTTGGATGGACAGGGGAATCAGCCCCAGCATTTT TRBD1 . 15 TRBJ1-5 TRBV5-1
CSAEQGISTEAFF TGCAGTGCCGAGCAGGGGATTAGCACTGAAGCTTTCTTT . few 13 TRBJ1-1 TRBV20-1
CASSSTGWAQDTQYF TGTGCCAGCAGTTCGACAGGGTGGGCACAAGATACGCAGTATTTT TRBD1 . 15 TRBJ2-3 TRBV27
CASSMTSGGAVAYNEQFF TGTGCCAGCAGCATGACTAGCGGGGGGGCCGTTGCCTACAATGAGCAGTTCTTC TRBD2 . 18 TRBJ2-1 TRBV9
CASSRGGVNQPQHF TGTGCCAGCAGCCGCGGGGGGGTTAATCAGCCCCAGCATTTT . . 14 TRBJ1-5 TRBV6-2/TRBV6-3
CAISSGTGNEDSPLHF TGTGCCATCAGTTCCGGGACAGGGAACGAGGATTCACCCCTCCACTTT TRBD1 . 16 TRBJ1-6 TRBV10-3
CAGAGQSHAEQYF TGTGCCGGAGCGGGACAGTCCCATGCCGAGCAGTACTTC . . 13 TRBJ2-7 TRBV27
CASGGHGHGYTF TGTGCCAGCGGGGGACACGGCCATGGCTACACCTTC . . 12 TRBJ1-2 TRBV6-6
CASSSGTANTGELFF TGTGCCAGCAGTTCTGGGACAGCGAACACCGGGGAGCTGTTTTTT TRBD1 . 15 TRBJ2-2 TRBV12-3/TRBV12-4
CASSLPGVEQYF TGTGCCAGCAGCTTACCTGGAGTCGAGCAGTACTTC . . 12 TRBJ2-7 TRBV7-9
CASSSDYRWGGNKMNTEAFF TGCGCCAGCAGCTCGGACTACAGGTGGGGCGGAAATAAAATGAACACTGAAGCTTTCTTT . . 20 TRBJ1-1 TRBV5-1
CASSPDPGPYEQYF TGTGCCAGCAGCCCGGACCCGGGCCCCTACGAGCAGTACTTC . few 14 TRBJ2-7 TRBV4-2
CSARDRERGPTDTQYF TGCAGTGCTAGAGATCGTGAGCGGGGGCCCACAGATACGCAGTATTTT TRBD2 . 16 TRBJ2-3 TRBV20-1
CASRPTGTGANVLTF TGTGCCAGCAGACCCACAGGGACTGGGGCCAACGTCCTGACTTTC . . 15 TRBJ2-6 TRBV6-5
CASRAAGLSNDEQFF TGTGCCAGCAGAGCCGCGGGACTTTCCAACGATGAGCAGTTCTTC . . 15 TRBJ2-1 TRBV2
CASSYSTRNQETQYF TGTGCCAGCAGTTACTCGACCAGAAACCAAGAGACCCAGTACTTC . . 15 TRBJ2-5 TRBV6-6
CASSVESRRAGANVRTF TGTGCCAGCAGCGTAGAAAGCCGACGGGCGGGGGCCAACGTCCGGACTTTC . . 17 TRBJ2-6 TRBV9
CASSLYTSYEQYF TGTGCCAGCAGCTTGTACACCTCCTACGAGCAGTACTTC . few 13 TRBJ2-7 TRBV11-2
CASSQVDLGFADTQYF TGCGCCAGCAGCCAAGTGGACTTAGGATTTGCAGATACGCAGTATTTT . . 16 TRBJ2-3 TRBV4-1
CAISESTGSEAFF TGTGCCATCAGTGAGTCGACAGGGTCGGAAGCTTTCTTT TRBD1 . 13 TRBJ1-1 TRBV10-3
CASSFGALGNKQFF TGTGCCAGCAGTTTCGGGGCACTGGGCAATAAGCAGTTCTTC . . 14 TRBJ2-1 TRBV27
CASSQGVARGRGSYEQYF TGTGCCAGCAGCCAAGGGGTAGCCCGGGGCCGAGGTTCCTACGAGCAGTACTTC . . 18 TRBJ2-7 TRBV3-1
CAWGQGVETQYF TGTGCCTGGGGCCAGGGGGTAGAGACCCAGTACTTC TRBD1 few 12 TRBJ2-5 TRBV30
CASSGPGYTF TGCGCCAGCAGCGGGCCTGGCTACACCTTC . . 10 TRBJ1-2 TRBV4-3
CASSIGGGGTFTDTQYF TGTGCCAGCAGCATAGGGGGCGGGGGGACGTTCACAGATACGCAGTATTTT . . 17 TRBJ2-3 TRBV9
CASTRGLYTEAFF TGTGCCAGCACTAGGGGACTCTACACTGAAGCTTTCTTT . . 13 TRBJ1-1 TRBV6-5
CASRGQGMSNQPQHF TGTGCCAGCAGGGGACAGGGGATGAGCAATCAGCCCCAGCATTTT TRBD1 few 15 TRBJ1-5 TRBV12-3/TRBV12-4
CASSYNEGAQYF TGTGCCAGCAGTTACAATGAGGGGGCCCAGTACTTC TRBD1 . 12 TRBJ2-7 TRBV6-6
CATSRVETAYGYTF TGTGCCACCAGCAGAGTAGAGACAGCCTATGGCTACACCTTC . few 14 TRBJ1-2 TRBV15
CASSYRRQPQHF TGTGCCAGCAGTTACCGGAGGCAGCCCCAGCATTTT . . 12 TRBJ1-5 TRBV6-2/TRBV6-3
CASSYDRGGGDTQYF TGTGCCAGCAGTTACGACAGGGGAGGAGGAGATACGCAGTATTTT TRBD1 . 15 TRBJ2-3 TRBV6-2/TRBV6-3
CSAVPGGGSTEAFF TGCAGTGCCGTCCCTGGGGGTGGGAGCACTGAAGCTTTCTTT . . 14 TRBJ1-1 TRBV20-1
CASKASIYGYTF TGTGCCAGCAAAGCATCAATCTATGGCTACACCTTC . . 12 TRBJ1-2 TRBV7-9
CASSLTTSAGEQTQYF TGTGCCAGCAGCCTAACGACTAGCGCGGGGGAACAGACCCAGTACTTC TRBD2 many 16 TRBJ2-5 TRBV4-2
CASSGLANTGELFF TGTGCCAGCAGTGGACTAGCGAACACCGGGGAGCTGTTTTTT . . 14 TRBJ2-2 TRBV6-1
CSASTSASGGADTQYF TGCAGTGCTAGTACCAGCGCTAGCGGGGGGGCAGATACGCAGTATTTT TRBD2 . 16 TRBJ2-3 TRBV20-1
CASSRDRGTDEQFF TGCGCCAGCAGCAGAGACAGGGGGACGGATGAGCAGTTCTTC TRBD1 few 14 TRBJ2-1 TRBV5-1
CSVEQGAIEDTQYF TGCAGCGTTGAACAGGGGGCGATTGAAGATACGCAGTATTTT TRBD1 . 14 TRBJ2-3 TRBV29-1
CASRSGTDSYEQYF TGTGCCAGCAGGTCCGGGACAGACTCCTACGAGCAGTACTTC TRBD1 few 14 TRBJ2-7 TRBV5-4
CASSLAGRDYLDEQYF TGCGCCAGCAGCTTGGCCGGGCGGGACTACCTTGATGAGCAGTATTTT TRBD2 . 16 TRBJ2-3 TRBV5-1